This T cell receptor (beta chain) was found in a study of OX40 agonist ivuxolimab in advanced cancers. Study-wide results and limits: Expanded clones were, on average, more numerous in CD8+ T cells than in CD4+.

Using immunoSEQ multiplex PCR, the repertoire was profiled, and TCRdb retains in-frame clones only, with some absent. The sample shows about 53,000 clones, about 88% of them seen only once. A word on this clone: Its target is unknown.

V was pared by 4 bases and J by 0 bases, with 7 bases of the junction left unmatched. The CDR3 totals 16 residues. Germline CDR1 reads KGHSH; CDR2 reads LQKENI. Sample: CD4+ or CD8+ T cells sorted from blood, taken in a trial of the OX40 agonist ivuxolimab. This clonotype was sampled from an adult with an advanced solid tumor such as melanoma, head and neck, liver or kidney cancer. The chain carries TRBV18 and TRBJ2-7, with 9 positions matching TRBD1. The CDR3 DNA follows: TGTGCCAGCTCACAACAGGGGGCCCCGAGCTCCTACGAGCAGTACTTC. Protein sequence: CASSQQGAPSSYEQYF. The full variable domain, its missing parts supplied by reference TRBV18 and TRBJ2-7, is NAGVMQNPRHLVRRRGQEARLRCSPMKGHSHVYWYRQLPEEGLKFMVYLQKENIIDESGMPKERFSAEFPKEGPSILRIQQVVRGDSAAYFCASSQQGAPSSYEQYFGPGTRLTVT.